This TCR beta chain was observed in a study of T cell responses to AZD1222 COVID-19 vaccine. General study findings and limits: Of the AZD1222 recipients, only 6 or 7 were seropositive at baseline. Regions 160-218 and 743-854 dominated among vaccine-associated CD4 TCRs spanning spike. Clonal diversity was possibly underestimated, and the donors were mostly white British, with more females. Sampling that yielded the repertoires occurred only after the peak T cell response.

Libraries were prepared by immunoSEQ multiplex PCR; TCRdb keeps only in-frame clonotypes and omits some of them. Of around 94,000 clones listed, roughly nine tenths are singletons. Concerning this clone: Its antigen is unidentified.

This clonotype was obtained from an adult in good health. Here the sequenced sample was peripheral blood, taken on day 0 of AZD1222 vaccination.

CDR3: CASSPDRGRQETQYF. DNA for the CDR3: TGTGCCAGCAGTCCGGACAGGGGGCGGCAAGAGACCCAGTACTTC. The chain couples TRBV11-2 to TRBJ2-5; 11 nucleotides line up with TRBD1. Trimming removed 6 bases from V and 2 bases from J; junction bases left unmatched: 5. The CDR3 runs 15 residues. CDR1 and CDR2 from the germline V gene are SGHAT and FQNNGV.